The 3 T cell receptor beta chains presented below share a single source sample, sequenced in a study of identical twins. TCRdb redid the calling of the 5' RACE reads with MiXCR, one entry per CDR3 protein. This table has 550,000 to 700,000 distinct CDR3 sequences, over 8.5% appearing once. These data also formed part of another study, on yellow fever vaccine responses in identical twins.

Input material: PBMCs. These receptors came from a woman between 18 and 30 years old in good health.

This clonotype was seen at least ten times. The chain couples TRBV14 to TRBJ2-3; 11 nucleotides align to TRBD2. This CDR3 has 15 residues. V shed 4 bases, J shed 2 bases, and the junction held 2 bases outside the gene matches. CDR1 and CDR2 (germline): SGHDN, FVKESK. The CDR3 loop reads CASSRTSGYTDTQYF. The CDR3 region has the DNA TGTGCCAGCAGCCGGACTAGCGGGTACACAGATACGCAGTATTTT. Drawing the rest from reference TRBV14 and TRBJ2-3, the complete variable domain is EAGVTQFPSHSVIEKGQTVTLRCDPISGHDNLYWYRRVMGKEIKFLLHFVKESKQDESGMPNNRFLAERTGGTYSTLKVQPAELEDSGVYFCASSRTSGYTDTQYFGPGTRLTVL.

This clonotype was found many times. This rearrangement joins TRBV4-3 to TRBJ2-7; D possibly corresponds to TRBD1 (5 bases). V was trimmed by 1 base and J by 1 base, leaving 8 bases between them. The length of the CDR3 is 14 residues. CDR1 and CDR2 (germline): LGHNA, YSLEER. CDR3 sequence: CASSQAAGSYEQYF. CDR3 bases: TGCGCCAGCAGCCAAGCGGCAGGGTCCTACGAGCAGTACTTC.

The chain has TRBV7-9 and TRBJ2-7; D gene uncertain. The CDR3 consists of 16 residues. Trimming took 4 bases from V and 4 from J, leaving 20 bases between them. CDR1 and CDR2 (germline): SEHNR, FQNEAQ (reference sequence). CDR3 sequence (DNA): TGTGCCAGCAGCTCAACAGCCACAGTAACCTCGTACGAGCAGTACTTC. Protein: CASSSTATVTSYEQYF.